These 10 T cell receptor beta chains were sequenced from one sample in a study of cytomegalovirus exposure and HLA in healthy donors. This PCR relied on a set of 60 Vbeta primers and 13 Jbeta primers. Data came from immunoSEQ multiplex PCR; TCRdb stores just in-frame clones and leaves some out. The sample carries about 160,000 clones, 65% to 90% recorded once. Sequenced sample: PBMCs. Receptors were obtained from a man aged 50 to 59 in good health and CMV-seropositive.

This clone was counted many times. J is TRBJ1-1 and V is TRBV7-9; possible D gene TRBD1, 6 bases. Trimming cost V 3 bases and J 8 bases, with 10 bases left between them. This CDR3 region has 12 residues. CDR1 is SEHNR, CDR2 FQNEAQ, per germline (reference sequence). DNA of the CDR3: TGTGCCAGCAGCTTTGAGGACAGAGAAGCTTTCTTT. Protein sequence: CASSFEDREAFF.

The count of this clone is one. V gene TRBV6-1 combines with J gene TRBJ1-5; a possible D gene is TRBD1 (6 bases). V lost 8 bases to trimming and J lost 0 bases, with 8 bases between them. The CDR3 extends over 13 amino acids. Germline V lookup: CDR1 MNHNS, CDR2 SASEGT. CDR3 amino acids: CASGRGSNQPQHF. In DNA, the CDR3 is TGTGCCAGCGGCAGGGGTAGCAATCAGCCCCAGCATTTT.

The chain links TRBV6-1 to TRBJ1-6, with 7 bases identical to TRBD1. Germline V CDR1 and CDR2: MNHNS, SASEGT. This CDR3 comprises 15 residues. J lost 7 bases, V lost 5 bases, and 8 bases had no gene match. The CDR3 DNA is TGTGCCAGCAGTTTAACAGGGGCTCTAAATTCACCCCTCCACTTT. Amino acids: CASSLTGALNSPLHF.

V usage is TRBV18 and J usage is TRBJ2-7; 7 bases map to TRBD1. The CDR3 is 14 amino acids. The V gene's germline CDR1 is KGHSH and CDR2 LQKENI. With 3 bases clipped from V and 3 bases from J, the junction kept 5 bases outside the gene matches. This chain's CDR3 is CASSPDRTVYEQYF. The CDR3 DNA reads TGTGCCAGCTCACCGGACAGGACGGTCTACGAGCAGTACTTC.

The chain is built from TRBV4-2 and TRBJ2-3; D is perhaps TRBD2 (5 bases). The CDR3 loop spans 16 amino acids. V was trimmed by 1 base and J by 5 bases, leaving 16 bases between them. CDR1 is LGHNA, CDR2 YNFKEQ, per germline. CDR3 bases: TGTGCCAGCAGCCAAGGGGCGGGCCGTACTCAAGATACGCAGTATTTT. Encoded protein: CASSQGAGRTQDTQYF.

V and J are TRBV5-1 and TRBJ1-2; D ambiguous. Looked up from germline, CDR1 is SGHRS and CDR2 is YFSETQ. CDR3 length equals 11 residues. Trimming removed 5 bases from V and 7 bases from J, with 9 bases in between. The CDR3 reads CASSTSGGYTF. The CDR3 DNA is TGCGCCAGCAGTACTTCTGGTGGCTACACCTTC.

This chain joins TRBV5-1 and TRBJ2-2; D possibly corresponds to TRBD1 (5 bases). CDR3 size: 14 residues. Germline values: CDR1 SGHRS, CDR2 YFSETQ. The V gene lost 4 bases and the J gene lost 1 base, with 8 bases spanning the gap. CDR3 in amino acids: CASSPTGNTGELFF. The DNA for the CDR3 is TGCGCCAGCAGCCCAACAGGGAACACCGGGGAGCTGTTTTTT.

The chain links TRBV5-1 to TRBJ1-4; 7 bases agree with TRBD1. After removal of 1 base from V and 6 bases from J, the junction contained 6 bases not matched to a gene. In germline, CDR1 is SGHRS, CDR2 YFSETQ. The CDR3 spans 15 residues. CDR3 residues: CASSLTGAMYEKLFF. CDR3 DNA: TGCGCCAGCAGCTTGACAGGGGCAATGTATGAAAAACTGTTTTTT.

The rearrangement links TRBV2 to TRBJ1-2, with a weak D call TRBD1 (5 bases). Germline lookup yields CDR1 SNHLY and CDR2 FYNNEI. The CDR3 has 15 residues. Trimming shortened V by 3 bases and J by 8 bases, and 19 bases separated the two germline ends. CDR3 nucleotides: TGTGCCAGCAGTGAGGAGGGGACGGTTAGTCGAGGCTACACCTTC. Encoded protein: CASSEEGTVSRGYTF.

The genes are TRBV6-1 and TRBJ1-1, with D hard to call. The germline V and J ends were trimmed by 3 bases and 2 bases, with 7 bases remaining between them. Germline loops: CDR1 MNHNS, CDR2 SASEGT. The CDR3 spans 13 residues. The CDR3 DNA reads TGTGCCAGCAGTGAGGTCAGTAACACTGAAGCTTTCTTT. Translated, it gives CASSEVSNTEAFF.